These 10 T cell receptor beta chains were sequenced from one sample in a study of cytomegalovirus exposure and HLA in healthy donors. The PCR made use of 60 Vbeta and 13 Jbeta primers. Method: immunoSEQ multiplex PCR; TCRdb's copy keeps in-frame clones and lacks some. This sample yields about 110,000 clones, of which 55% to 65% are seen a single time; about 2.2% belongs to the top ten. Sequenced input: PBMCs. All receptors come from a woman aged 25-40 years in good health and CMV-seronegative.

The rearrangement links TRBV20-1 to TRBJ2-1, with a weak D call TRBD2 (6 bases). CDR3 length: 10 residues. In germline, CDR1 is DFQATT, CDR2 SNEGSKA (reference sequence). Trimming removed 7 bases from V and 7 bases from J, with 8 bases in between. The CDR3 nucleotides are TGCAGTGTTCGGGGGAATGAGCAGTTCTTC. Its translation is CSVRGNEQFF.

This clone was detected a few times. J is TRBJ1-1 and V is TRBV28; 8 nucleotides agree with TRBD1. V dropped 6 bases and J dropped 1; count of bases not matched to a gene: 7. Per the germline V gene, CDR1 is MDHEN and CDR2 is SYDVKM. CDR3 length: 15 amino acids. DNA for the CDR3: TGTGCCAGCAGCCTGACAGGGGAACGGAACACTGAAGCTTTCTTT. Translation: CASSLTGERNTEAFF.

J is TRBJ2-7 and V is TRBV4-2, with D possibly matching TRBD2 (5 bases). The germline V gene encodes CDR1 LGHNA and CDR2 YNFKEQ. The ends were cut back, 4 bases at V and 3 bases at J, with 16 bases in the middle. CDR3 size: 15 residues. Here the CDR3 DNA reads TGTGCCAGCAGCCCCGATGCGGGTAACCTCTACGAGCAGTACTTC. Translated: CASSPDAGNLYEQYF.

The chain combines TRBV6-5 with TRBJ2-7, with D possibly matching TRBD2 (5 bases). CDR1 and CDR2 from the germline V gene are MNHEY and SVGAGI. Trimming took 1 base from V and 2 from J, leaving 9 bases between them. The CDR3 totals 14 residues. CDR3 coding DNA: TGTGCCAGCAGTTACTTACTAGGAACCTACGAGCAGTACTTC. Translation gives CASSYLLGTYEQYF.

V and J are TRBV5-6 and TRBJ1-6; D is undetermined. The CDR3 length is 16 residues. Trimming removed 0 bases at V and 0 bases at J, with 7 bases between. CDR1 and CDR2 (germline): SGHDT, YYEEEE. The CDR3 region has the DNA TGTGCCAGCAGCTTGGCCCCGAGCTCCTATAATTCACCCCTCCACTTT. This codes for CASSLAPSSYNSPLHF.

This clone has just a few counts. This rearrangement joins TRBV15 to TRBJ2-3; 7 bases align to TRBD2. The V gene's germline CDR1 is LNHNV and CDR2 YYDKDF (reference sequence). V shed 5 bases, J shed 2 bases, and the junction held 7 bases outside the gene matches. The CDR3 loop spans 15 amino acids. CDR3 DNA sequence: TGTGCCACCAGCGCCAGAGCGGGGCCCACAGATACGCAGTATTTT. Protein sequence: CATSARAGPTDTQYF.

The chain joins TRBV2 to TRBJ2-5, with D possibly matching TRBD1 (6 bases). Trimming pared 10 bases from V and 4 bases from J, leaving 16 bases between. The CDR3 spans 13 residues. From germline, CDR1 is SNHLY and CDR2 FYNNEI. CDR3 sequence: CATSGQRRETQYF. The CDR3 DNA reads as TGTGCCACCTCCGGACAGAGGAGAGAGACCCAGTACTTC. Using reference TRBV2 and TRBJ2-5 for the parts outside the CDR3, the full variable domain is EPEVTQTPSHQVTQMGQEVILRCVPISNHLYFYWYRQILGQKVEFLVSFYNNEISEKSEIFDDQFSVERPDGSNFTLKIRSTKLEDSAMYFCATSGQRRETQYFGPGTRLLVL.

The J gene is TRBJ1-2, the V gene TRBV12-5; 8 bases line up with TRBD1. The CDR3 spans 14 residues. The V and J ends lost 6 bases and 6 bases, in that order; junction bases with no gene match: 9. The germline CDR1 and CDR2 sequences are LGHNT and FRNRAP. The CDR3 nucleotides read TGTGCTAGTGGCTCTGGGACAGGTTGGGATGGCTACACCTTC. The encoded protein is CASGSGTGWDGYTF. Together with reference TRBV12-5 and TRBJ1-2, the CDR3 gives the full variable domain: DARVTQTPRHKVTEMGQEVTMRCQPILGHNTVFWYRQTMMQGLELLAYFRNRAPLDDSGMPKDRFSAEMPDATLATLKIQPSEPRDSAVYFCASGSGTGWDGYTFGSGTRLTVV.

The V and J genes are TRBV28 and TRBJ1-5; 8 bases are shared with TRBD1. Per germline, CDR1 MDHEN and CDR2 SYDVKM. This CDR3 region has 16 residues. After removal of 4 bases from V and 0 bases from J, the junction contained 5 bases not matched to a gene. CDR3 nucleotides: TGTGCCAGCAGTTCCGGGGGACAGGATAGCAATCAGCCCCAGCATTTT. It encodes CASSSGGQDSNQPQHF.

This clone showed up just once. V and J are TRBV2 and TRBJ1-2; D is perhaps TRBD1 (6 bases). Germline values: CDR1 SNHLY, CDR2 FYNNEI. Trimming stripped 5 bases from V and 3 bases from J, with 10 bases between. The CDR3 extends over 13 amino acids. The CDR3 DNA sequence: TGTGCCAGCAGTTTACGGACAGACTATGGCTACACCTTC. Residues: CASSLRTDYGYTF. Full variable domain (missing parts from reference TRBV2 and TRBJ1-2): EPEVTQTPSHQVTQMGQEVILRCVPISNHLYFYWYRQILGQKVEFLVSFYNNEISEKSEIFDDQFSVERPDGSNFTLKIRSTKLEDSAMYFCASSLRTDYGYTFGSGTRLTVV.